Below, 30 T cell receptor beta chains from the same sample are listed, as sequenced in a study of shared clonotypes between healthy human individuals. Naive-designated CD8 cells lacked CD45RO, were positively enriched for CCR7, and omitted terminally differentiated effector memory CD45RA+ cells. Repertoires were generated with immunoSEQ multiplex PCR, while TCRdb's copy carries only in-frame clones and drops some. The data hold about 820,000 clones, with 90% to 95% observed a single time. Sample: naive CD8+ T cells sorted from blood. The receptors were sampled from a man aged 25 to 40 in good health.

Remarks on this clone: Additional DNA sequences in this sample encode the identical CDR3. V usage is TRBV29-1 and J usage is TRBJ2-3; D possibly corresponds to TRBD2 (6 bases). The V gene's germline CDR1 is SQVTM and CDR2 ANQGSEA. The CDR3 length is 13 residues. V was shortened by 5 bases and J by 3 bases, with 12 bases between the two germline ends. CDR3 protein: CSVPGLRTDTQYF. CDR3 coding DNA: TGCAGCGTTCCGGGACTCCGGACAGATACGCAGTATTTT.

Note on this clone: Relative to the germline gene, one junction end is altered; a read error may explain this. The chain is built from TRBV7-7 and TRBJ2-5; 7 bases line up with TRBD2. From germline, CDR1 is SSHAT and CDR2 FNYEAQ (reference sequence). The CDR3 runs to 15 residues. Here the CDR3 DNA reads TGTGCTAGCAGCTTTGGTCGGGGGGACCAAGAGACCCAGTACTTC. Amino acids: CASSFGRGDQETQYF.

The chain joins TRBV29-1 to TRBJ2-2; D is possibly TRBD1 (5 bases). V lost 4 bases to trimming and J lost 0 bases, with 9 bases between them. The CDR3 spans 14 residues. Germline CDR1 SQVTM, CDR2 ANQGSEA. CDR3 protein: CSVVSRANTGELFF. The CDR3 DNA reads TGCAGCGTTGTTTCCAGGGCGAACACCGGGGAGCTGTTTTTT.

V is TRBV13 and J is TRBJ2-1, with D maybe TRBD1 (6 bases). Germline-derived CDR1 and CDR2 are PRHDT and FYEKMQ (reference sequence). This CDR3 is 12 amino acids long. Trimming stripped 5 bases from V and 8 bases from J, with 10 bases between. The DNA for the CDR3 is TGTGCCAGCAGCCCACAGGGCCATGAGCAGTTCTTC. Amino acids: CASSPQGHEQFF.

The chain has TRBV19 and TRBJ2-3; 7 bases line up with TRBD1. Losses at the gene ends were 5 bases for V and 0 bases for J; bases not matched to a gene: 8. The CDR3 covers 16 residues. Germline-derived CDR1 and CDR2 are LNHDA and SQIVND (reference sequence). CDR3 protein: CASSPRQGGSTDTQYF. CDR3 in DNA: TGTGCCAGTAGTCCACGACAGGGTGGGAGCACAGATACGCAGTATTTT. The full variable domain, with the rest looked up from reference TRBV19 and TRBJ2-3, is DGGITQSPKYLFRKEGQNVTLSCEQNLNHDAMYWYRQDPGQGLRLIYYSQIVNDFQKGDIAEGYSVSREKKESFPLTVTSAQKNPTAFYLCASSPRQGGSTDTQYFGPGTRLTVL.

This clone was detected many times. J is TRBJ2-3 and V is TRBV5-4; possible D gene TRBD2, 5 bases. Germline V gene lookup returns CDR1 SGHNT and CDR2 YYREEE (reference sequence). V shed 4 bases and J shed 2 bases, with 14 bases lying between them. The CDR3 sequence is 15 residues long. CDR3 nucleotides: TGTGCCAGCAGCCCGGTGGACTTCTCCACAGATACGCAGTATTTT. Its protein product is CASSPVDFSTDTQYF. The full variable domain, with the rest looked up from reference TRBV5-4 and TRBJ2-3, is ETGVTQSPTHLIKTRGQQVTLRCSSQSGHNTVSWYQQALGQGPQFIFQYYREEENGRGNFPPRFSGLQFPNYSSELNVNALELDDSALYLCASSPVDFSTDTQYFGPGTRLTVL.

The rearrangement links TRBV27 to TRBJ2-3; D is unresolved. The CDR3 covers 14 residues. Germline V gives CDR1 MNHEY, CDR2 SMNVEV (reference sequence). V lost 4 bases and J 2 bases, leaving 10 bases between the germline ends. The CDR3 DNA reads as TGTGCCAGCAGTTATAATCTCTTCACAGATACGCAGTATTTT. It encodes CASSYNLFTDTQYF.

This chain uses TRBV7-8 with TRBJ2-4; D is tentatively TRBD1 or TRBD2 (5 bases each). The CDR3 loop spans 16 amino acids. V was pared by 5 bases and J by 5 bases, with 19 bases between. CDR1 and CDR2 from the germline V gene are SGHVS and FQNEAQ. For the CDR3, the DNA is TGTGCCAGCAGCGCCCTGGGTGGGGCGGGTCAAAACATTCAGTACTTC. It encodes CASSALGGAGQNIQYF. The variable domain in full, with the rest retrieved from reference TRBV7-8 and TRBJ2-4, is GAGVSQSPRYKVAKRGQDVALRCDPISGHVSLFWYQQALGQGPEFLTYFQNEAQLDKSGLPSDRFFAERPEGSVSTLKIQRTQQEDSAVYLCASSALGGAGQNIQYFGAGTRLSVL.

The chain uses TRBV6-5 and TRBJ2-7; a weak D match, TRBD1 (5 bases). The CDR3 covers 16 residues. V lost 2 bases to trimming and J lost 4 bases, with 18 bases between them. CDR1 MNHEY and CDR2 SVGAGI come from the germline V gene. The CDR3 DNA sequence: TGTGCCAGCAGTTACGTCCTTCCCCAGGGTCGGTACGAGCAGTACTTC. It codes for CASSYVLPQGRYEQYF.

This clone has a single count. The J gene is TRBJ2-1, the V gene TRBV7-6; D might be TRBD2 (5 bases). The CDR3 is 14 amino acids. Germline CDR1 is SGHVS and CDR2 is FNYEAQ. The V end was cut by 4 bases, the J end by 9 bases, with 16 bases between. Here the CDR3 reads CASSSLGPLGEQFF. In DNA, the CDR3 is TGTGCCAGCAGCTCACTAGGGCCCTTGGGTGAGCAGTTCTTC.

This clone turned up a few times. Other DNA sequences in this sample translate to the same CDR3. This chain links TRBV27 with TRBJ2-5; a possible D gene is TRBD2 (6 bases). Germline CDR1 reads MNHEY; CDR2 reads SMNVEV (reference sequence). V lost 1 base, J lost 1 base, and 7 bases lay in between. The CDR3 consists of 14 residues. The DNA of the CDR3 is TGTGCCAGCAGTTTATTGGGGGGCCAAGAGACCCAGTACTTC. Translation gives CASSLLGGQETQYF.

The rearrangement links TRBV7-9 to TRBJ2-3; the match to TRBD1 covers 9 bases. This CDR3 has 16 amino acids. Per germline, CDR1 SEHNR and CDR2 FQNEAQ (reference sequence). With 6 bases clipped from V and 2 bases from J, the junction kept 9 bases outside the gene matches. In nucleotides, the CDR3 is TGTGCCAGCAGTCAATTGACAGGGGGGAACACAGATACGCAGTATTTT. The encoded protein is CASSQLTGGNTDTQYF. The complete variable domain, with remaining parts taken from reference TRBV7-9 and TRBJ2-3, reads DTGVSQNPRHKITKRGQNVTFRCDPISEHNRLYWYRQTLGQGPEFLTYFQNEAQLEKSRLLSDRFSAERPKGSFSTLEIQRTEQGDSAMYLCASSQLTGGNTDTQYFGPGTRLTVL.

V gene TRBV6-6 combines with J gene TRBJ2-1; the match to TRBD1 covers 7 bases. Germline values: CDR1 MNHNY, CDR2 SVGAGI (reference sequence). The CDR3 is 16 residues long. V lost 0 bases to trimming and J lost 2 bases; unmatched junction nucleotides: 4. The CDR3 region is CASSYSGQETYNEQFF. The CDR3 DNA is TGTGCCAGCAGTTACTCAGGACAGGAAACCTACAATGAGCAGTTCTTC.

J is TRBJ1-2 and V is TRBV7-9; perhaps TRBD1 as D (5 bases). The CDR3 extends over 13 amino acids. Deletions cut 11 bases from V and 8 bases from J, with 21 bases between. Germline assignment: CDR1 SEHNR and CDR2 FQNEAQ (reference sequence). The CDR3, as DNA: TGTGCCGGAACCGGGACGGACCCTGTCGGCTACACCTTC. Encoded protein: CAGTGTDPVGYTF. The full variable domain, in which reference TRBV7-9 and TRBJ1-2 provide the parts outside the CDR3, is DTGVSQNPRHKITKRGQNVTFRCDPISEHNRLYWYRQTLGQGPEFLTYFQNEAQLEKSRLLSDRFSAERPKGSFSTLEIQRTEQGDSAMYLCAGTGTDPVGYTFGSGTRLTVV.

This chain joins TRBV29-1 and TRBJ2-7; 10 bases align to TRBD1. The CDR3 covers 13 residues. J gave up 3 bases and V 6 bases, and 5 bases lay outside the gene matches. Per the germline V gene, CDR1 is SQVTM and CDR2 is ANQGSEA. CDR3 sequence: CSVGTGDIYEQYF. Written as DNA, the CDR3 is TGCAGCGTCGGGACAGGGGACATCTACGAGCAGTACTTC.

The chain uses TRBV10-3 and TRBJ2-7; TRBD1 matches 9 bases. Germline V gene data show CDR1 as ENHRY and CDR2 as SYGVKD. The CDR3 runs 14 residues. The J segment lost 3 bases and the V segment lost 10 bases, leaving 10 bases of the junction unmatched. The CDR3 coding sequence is TGTGCCACCGGGCCCCCGGGACAGGGCTACGAGCAGTACTTC. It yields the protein CATGPPGQGYEQYF.

DNA for the CDR3: TGTGCCAGCAGTTACCGTACGGGGGAGCGTGCCTACGAGCAGTACTTC. Translation gives CASSYRTGERAYEQYF. This sequence joins TRBV6-6 and TRBJ2-7, with a weak D call TRBD2 (6 bases). CDR1 MNHNY and CDR2 SVGAGI come from the germline V gene (reference sequence). Trimming stripped 2 bases from V and 2 bases from J, with 16 bases between. This CDR3 is built from 16 residues.

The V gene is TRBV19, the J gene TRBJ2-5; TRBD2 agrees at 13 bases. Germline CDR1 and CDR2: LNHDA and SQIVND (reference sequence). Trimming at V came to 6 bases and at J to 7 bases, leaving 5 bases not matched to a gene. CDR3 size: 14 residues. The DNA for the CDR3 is TGTGCCAGTAGAGAAACTAGCGGGAGGGGGACCCAGTACTTC. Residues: CASRETSGRGTQYF.

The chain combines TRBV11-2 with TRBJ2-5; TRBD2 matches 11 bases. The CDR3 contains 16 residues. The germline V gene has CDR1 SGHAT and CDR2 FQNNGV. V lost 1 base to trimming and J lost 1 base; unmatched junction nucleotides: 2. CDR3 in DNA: TGTGCCAGCAGCTTAGGAACTAGCGGGAGCCAAGAGACCCAGTACTTC. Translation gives CASSLGTSGSQETQYF. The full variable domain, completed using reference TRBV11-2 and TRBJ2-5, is EAGVAQSPRYKIIEKRQSVAFWCNPISGHATLYWYQQILGQGPKLLIQFQNNGVVDDSQLPKDRFSAERLKGVDSTLKIQPAKLEDSAVYLCASSLGTSGSQETQYFGPGTRLLVL.

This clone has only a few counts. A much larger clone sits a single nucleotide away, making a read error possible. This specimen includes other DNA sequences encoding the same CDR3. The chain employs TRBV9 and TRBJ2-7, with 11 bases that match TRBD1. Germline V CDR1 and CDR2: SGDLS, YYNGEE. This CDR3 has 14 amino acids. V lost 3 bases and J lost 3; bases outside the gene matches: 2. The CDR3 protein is CASSAGTGGYEQYF. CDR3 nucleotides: TGTGCCAGCAGCGCCGGGACAGGGGGCTACGAGCAGTACTTC.

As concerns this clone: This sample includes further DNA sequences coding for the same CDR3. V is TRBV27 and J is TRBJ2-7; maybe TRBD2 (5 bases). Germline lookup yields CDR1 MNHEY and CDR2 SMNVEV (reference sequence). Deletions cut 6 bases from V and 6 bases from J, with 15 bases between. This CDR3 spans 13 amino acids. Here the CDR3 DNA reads TGTGCCAGCAGCCTGGGGTCTGGGAGCGAGCAGTACTTC. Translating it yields CASSLGSGSEQYF.

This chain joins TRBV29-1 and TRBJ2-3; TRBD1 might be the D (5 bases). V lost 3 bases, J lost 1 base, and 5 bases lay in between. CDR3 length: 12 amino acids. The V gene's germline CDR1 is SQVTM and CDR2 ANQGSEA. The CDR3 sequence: CSVDRGTDTQYF. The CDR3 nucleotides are TGCAGCGTTGACAGGGGCACAGATACGCAGTATTTT.

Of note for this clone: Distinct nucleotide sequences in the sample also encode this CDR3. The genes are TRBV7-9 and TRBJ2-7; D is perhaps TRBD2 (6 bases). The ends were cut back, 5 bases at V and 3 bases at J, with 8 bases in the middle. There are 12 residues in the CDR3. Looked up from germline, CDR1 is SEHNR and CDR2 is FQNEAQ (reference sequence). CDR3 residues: CASSVGSYEQYF. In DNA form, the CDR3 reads TGTGCCAGCAGCGTCGGGAGCTACGAGCAGTACTTC.

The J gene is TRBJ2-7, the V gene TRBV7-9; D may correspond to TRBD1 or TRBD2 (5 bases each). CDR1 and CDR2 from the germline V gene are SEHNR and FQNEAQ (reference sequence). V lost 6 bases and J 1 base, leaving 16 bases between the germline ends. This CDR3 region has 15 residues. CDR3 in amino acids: CASSATGTESYEQYF. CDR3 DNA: TGTGCCAGCAGTGCCACCGGGACGGAGTCCTACGAGCAGTACTTC.

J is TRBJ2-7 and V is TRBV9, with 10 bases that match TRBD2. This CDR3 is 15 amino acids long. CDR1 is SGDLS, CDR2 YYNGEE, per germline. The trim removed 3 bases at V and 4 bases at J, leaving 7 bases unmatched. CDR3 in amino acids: CASSARSGRMYEQYF. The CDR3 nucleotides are TGTGCCAGCAGCGCTCGTAGCGGGAGGATGTACGAGCAGTACTTC.

The CDR3 DNA follows: TGTGCCAGCAACTGCCTGGATTTGTATACCTACGAGCAGTACTTC. Its protein product is CASNCLDLYTYEQYF. The rearrangement links TRBV21-1 to TRBJ2-7. TRBV21-1 is given as a pseudogene. The CDR3 runs to 15 residues.

The CDR3 loop is CASSQEVVGGDSTDTQYF. For the CDR3, the DNA is TGCGCCAGCAGCCAAGAAGTGGTTGGGGGAGATAGCACAGATACGCAGTATTTT. The chain employs TRBV4-1 and TRBJ2-3; the D call may be TRBD1 or TRBD2 (5 bases each). The germline CDR1 and CDR2 sequences are MGHRA and YSYEKL. The CDR3 loop spans 18 amino acids. The V end was cut by 0 bases, the J end by 0 bases, with 16 bases between.

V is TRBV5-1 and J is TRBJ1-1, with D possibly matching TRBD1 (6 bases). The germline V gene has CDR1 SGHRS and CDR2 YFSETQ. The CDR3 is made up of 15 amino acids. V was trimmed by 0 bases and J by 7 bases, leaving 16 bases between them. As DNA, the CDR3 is TGCGCCAGCAGCTTGGGGATCCGGGGGCGAAGTGAAGCTTTCTTT. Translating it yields CASSLGIRGRSEAFF.

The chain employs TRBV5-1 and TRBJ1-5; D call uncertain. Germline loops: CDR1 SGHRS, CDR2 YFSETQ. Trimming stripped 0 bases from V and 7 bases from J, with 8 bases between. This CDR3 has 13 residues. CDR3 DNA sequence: TGCGCCAGCAGCTTGGATCTTACCCAGCCCCAGCATTTT. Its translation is CASSLDLTQPQHF. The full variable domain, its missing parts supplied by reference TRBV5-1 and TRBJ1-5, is KAGVTQTPRYLIKTRGQQVTLSCSPISGHRSVSWYQQTPGQGLQFLFEYFSETQRNKGNFPGRFSGRQFSNSRSEMNVSTLELGDSALYLCASSLDLTQPQHFGDGTRLSIL.

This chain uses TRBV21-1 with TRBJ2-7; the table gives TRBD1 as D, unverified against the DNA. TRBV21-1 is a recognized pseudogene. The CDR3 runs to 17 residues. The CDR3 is CASHRDRGLFSSYEQYF. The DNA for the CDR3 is TGTGCCAGCCACCGGGACAGGGGTCTTTTTTCCTCCTACGAGCAGTACTTC.